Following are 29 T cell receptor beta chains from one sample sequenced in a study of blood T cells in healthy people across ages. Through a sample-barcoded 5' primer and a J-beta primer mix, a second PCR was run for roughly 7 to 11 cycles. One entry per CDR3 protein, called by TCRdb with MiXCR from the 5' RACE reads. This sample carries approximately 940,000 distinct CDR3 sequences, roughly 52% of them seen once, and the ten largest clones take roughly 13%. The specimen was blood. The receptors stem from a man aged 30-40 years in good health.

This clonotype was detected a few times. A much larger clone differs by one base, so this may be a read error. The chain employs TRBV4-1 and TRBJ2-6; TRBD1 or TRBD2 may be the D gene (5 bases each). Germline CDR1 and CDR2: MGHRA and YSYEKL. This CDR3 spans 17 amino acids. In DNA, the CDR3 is TGCGCCAGCAGCCAACCGGGGCTCCTCTCTGGGGCCAACGTCCCGACTTTC. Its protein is CASSQPGLLSGANVPTF.

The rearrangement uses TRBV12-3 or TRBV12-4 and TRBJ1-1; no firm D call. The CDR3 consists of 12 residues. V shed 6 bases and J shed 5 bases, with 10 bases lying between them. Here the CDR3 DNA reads TGTGCCAGCAGGTTACGGGAGACTGAAGCTTTCTTT. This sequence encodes CASRLRETEAFF.

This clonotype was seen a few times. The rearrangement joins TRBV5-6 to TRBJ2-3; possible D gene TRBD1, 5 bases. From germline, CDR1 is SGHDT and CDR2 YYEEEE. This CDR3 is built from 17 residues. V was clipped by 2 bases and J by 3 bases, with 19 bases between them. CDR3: CASSFPRPGWKTDTQYF. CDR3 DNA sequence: TGTGCCAGCAGCTTTCCCCGCCCAGGGTGGAAGACAGATACGCAGTATTTT.

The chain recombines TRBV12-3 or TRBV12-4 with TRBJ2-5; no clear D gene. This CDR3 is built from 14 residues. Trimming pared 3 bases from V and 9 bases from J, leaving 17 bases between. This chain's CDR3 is CASSFGVAGSAQYF. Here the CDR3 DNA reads TGTGCCAGCAGTTTTGGAGTTGCCGGATCGGCCCAGTACTTC.

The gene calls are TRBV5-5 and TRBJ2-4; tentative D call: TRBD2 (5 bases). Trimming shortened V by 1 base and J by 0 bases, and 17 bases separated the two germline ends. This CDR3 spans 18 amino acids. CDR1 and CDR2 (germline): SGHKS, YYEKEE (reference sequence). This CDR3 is CASSLYDTTTIAKNIQYF. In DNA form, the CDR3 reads TGTGCCAGCAGCTTGTATGATACGACTACAATAGCCAAAAACATTCAGTACTTC.

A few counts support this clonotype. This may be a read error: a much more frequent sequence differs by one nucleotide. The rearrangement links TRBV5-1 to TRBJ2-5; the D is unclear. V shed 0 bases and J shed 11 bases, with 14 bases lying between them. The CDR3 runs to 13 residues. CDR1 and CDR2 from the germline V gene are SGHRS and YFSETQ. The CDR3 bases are TGCGCCAGCAGCTTGGGCTCGGAAAGGAAGCAGTACTTC. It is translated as CASSLGSERKQYF.

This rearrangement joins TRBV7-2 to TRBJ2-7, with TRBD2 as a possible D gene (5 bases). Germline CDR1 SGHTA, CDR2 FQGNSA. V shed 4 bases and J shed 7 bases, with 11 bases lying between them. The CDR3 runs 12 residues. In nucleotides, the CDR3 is TGTGCCAGCAGCTGGGAGATAGGGGAGCAGTACTTC. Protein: CASSWEIGEQYF.

CDR3 amino acids: CASSPGTGETQYF. As DNA, the CDR3 is TGTGCCAGCAGCCCAGGGACAGGAGAGACCCAGTACTTC. The V call is TRBV12-3 or TRBV12-4, the J call TRBJ2-5, with 8 bases lining up with TRBD1. V lost 6 bases to trimming and J lost 4 bases; unmatched junction nucleotides: 4. This CDR3 is built from 13 residues.

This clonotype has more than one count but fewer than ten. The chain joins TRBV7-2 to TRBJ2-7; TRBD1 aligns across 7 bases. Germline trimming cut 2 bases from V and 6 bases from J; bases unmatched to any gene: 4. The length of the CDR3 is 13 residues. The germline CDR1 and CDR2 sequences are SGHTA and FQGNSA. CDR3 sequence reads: CASSLPSGGEQYF. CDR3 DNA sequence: TGTGCCAGCAGCTTACCGTCAGGGGGCGAGCAGTACTTC.

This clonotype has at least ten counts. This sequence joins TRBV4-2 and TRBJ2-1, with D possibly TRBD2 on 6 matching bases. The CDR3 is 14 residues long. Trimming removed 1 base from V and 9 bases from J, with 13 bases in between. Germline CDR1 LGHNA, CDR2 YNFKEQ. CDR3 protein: CASSQATSLGEQFF. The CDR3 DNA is TGTGCCAGCAGCCAAGCGACTAGTTTGGGTGAGCAGTTCTTC.

Here the CDR3 reads CASSAPGQANTEAFF. The CDR3 DNA sequence: TGTGCCAGCAGCGCCCCCGGACAGGCAAACACTGAAGCTTTCTTT. V usage is TRBV2 and J usage is TRBJ1-1; 7 bases agree with TRBD1. The CDR3 loop spans 15 amino acids. Germline-derived CDR1 and CDR2 are SNHLY and FYNNEI. Germline trimming cut 6 bases from V and 2 bases from J; bases unmatched to any gene: 9.

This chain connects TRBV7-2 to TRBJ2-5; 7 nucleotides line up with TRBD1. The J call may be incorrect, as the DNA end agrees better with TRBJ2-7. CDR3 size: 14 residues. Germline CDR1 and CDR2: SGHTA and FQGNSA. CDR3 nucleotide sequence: TGTGCCAGCAGCCTCCGAGGGGGCAAAAACGAGCAGTACTTC. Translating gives CASSLRGGKNEQYF.

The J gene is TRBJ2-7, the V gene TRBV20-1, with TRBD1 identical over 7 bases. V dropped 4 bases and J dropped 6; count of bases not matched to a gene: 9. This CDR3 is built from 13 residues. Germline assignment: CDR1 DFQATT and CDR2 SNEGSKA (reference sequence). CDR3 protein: CSAKGQTDCEQYF. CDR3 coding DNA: TGCAGTGCTAAGGGACAGACAGACTGCGAGCAGTACTTC.

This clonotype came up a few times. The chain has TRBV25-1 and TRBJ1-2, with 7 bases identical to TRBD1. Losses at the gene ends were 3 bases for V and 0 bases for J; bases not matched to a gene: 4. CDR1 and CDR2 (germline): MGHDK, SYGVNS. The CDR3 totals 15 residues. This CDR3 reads CASSDWDSANYGYTF. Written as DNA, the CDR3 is TGTGCCAGCAGTGACTGGGACAGCGCTAACTATGGCTACACCTTC.

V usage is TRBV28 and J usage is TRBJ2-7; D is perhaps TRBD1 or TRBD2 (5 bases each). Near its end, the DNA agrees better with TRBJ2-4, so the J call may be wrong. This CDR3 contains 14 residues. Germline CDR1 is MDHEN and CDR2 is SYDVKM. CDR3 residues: CASSTGTEPNIQYF. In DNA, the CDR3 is TGTGCCAGCAGTACCGGGACGGAACCAAACATTCAGTACTTC.

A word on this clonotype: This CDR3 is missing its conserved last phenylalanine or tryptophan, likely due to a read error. CDR3 sequence (DNA): TGCGCCGGGGGGCTCCGCTACGAGCAGTACTTA. Translating it yields CAGGLRYEQYL. The J gene is TRBJ2-7, the V gene TRBV20-1, with D possibly TRBD2 on 7 matching bases. This CDR3 is built from 11 residues. Germline values: CDR1 DFQATT, CDR2 SNEGSKA (reference sequence).

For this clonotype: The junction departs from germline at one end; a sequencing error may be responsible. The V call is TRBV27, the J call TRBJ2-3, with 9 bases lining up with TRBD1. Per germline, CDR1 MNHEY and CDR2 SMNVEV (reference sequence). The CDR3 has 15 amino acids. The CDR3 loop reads CASTPPGQGSDTRYF. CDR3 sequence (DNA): TGTGCCAGCACCCCCCCCGGACAGGGGTCAGATACGCGGTATTTT.

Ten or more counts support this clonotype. The CDR3 DNA sequence: TGTGCCAGCAGTTTCCCCCCGTTTGGCTCCTACAATGAGCAGTTCTTC. This gives the protein CASSFPPFGSYNEQFF. V gene TRBV27 combines with J gene TRBJ2-1, with unresolved D. V dropped 3 bases and J dropped 0 bases, with 12 bases sitting between them. CDR3 length: 16 amino acids. Germline V CDR1 and CDR2: MNHEY, SMNVEV (reference sequence).

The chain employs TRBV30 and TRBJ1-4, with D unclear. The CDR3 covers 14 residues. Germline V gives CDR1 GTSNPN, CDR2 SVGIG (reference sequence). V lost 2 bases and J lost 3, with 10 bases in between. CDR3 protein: CAWSPRQANEKLFF. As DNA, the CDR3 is TGTGCCTGGAGTCCAAGGCAGGCTAATGAAAAACTGTTTTTT.

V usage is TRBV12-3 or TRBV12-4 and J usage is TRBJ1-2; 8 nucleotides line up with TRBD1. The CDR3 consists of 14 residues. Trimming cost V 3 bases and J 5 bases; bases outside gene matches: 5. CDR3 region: CASSFAGQAYGYTF. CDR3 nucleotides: TGTGCCAGCAGTTTCGCGGGACAGGCTTATGGCTACACCTTC.

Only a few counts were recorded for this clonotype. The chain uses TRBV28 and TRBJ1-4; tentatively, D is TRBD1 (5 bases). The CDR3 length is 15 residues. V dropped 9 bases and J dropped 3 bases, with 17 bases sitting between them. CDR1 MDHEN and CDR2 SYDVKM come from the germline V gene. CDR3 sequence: CASTGTPGANEKLFF. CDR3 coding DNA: TGTGCCAGTACCGGGACCCCGGGGGCTAATGAAAAACTGTTTTTT.

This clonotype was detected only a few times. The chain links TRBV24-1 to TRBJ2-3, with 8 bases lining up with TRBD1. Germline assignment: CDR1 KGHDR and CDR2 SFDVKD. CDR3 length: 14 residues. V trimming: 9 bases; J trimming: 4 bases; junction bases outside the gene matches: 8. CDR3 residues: CATGAGGSPDTQYF. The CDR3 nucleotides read TGTGCCACCGGCGCAGGGGGCTCTCCAGATACGCAGTATTTT.

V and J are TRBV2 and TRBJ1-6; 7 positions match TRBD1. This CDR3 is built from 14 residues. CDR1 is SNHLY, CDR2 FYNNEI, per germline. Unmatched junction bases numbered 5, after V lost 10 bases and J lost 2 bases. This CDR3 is CAIDRAAYNSPLHF. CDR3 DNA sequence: TGTGCCATCGACAGGGCGGCCTATAATTCACCCCTCCACTTT.

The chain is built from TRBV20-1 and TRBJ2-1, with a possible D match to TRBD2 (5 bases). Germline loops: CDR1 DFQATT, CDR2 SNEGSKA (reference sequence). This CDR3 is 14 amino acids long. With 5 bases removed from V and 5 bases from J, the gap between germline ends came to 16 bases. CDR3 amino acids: CSAPPLERHNEQFF. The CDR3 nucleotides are TGCAGTGCTCCGCCGCTAGAGCGGCACAATGAGCAGTTCTTC.

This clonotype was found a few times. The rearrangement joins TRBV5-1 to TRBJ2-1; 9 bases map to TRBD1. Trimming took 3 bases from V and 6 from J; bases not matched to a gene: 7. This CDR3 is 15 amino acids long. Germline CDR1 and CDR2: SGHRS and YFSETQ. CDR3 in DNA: TGCGCCAGCAGCTGGTGGGACAGGGAGGCCAATGAGCAGTTCTTC. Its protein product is CASSWWDREANEQFF.

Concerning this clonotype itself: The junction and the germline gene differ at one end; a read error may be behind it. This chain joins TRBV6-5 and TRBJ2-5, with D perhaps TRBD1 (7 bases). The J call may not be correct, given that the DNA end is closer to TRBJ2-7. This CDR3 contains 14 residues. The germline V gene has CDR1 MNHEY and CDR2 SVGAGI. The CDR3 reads CANSYGQGGYEQYF. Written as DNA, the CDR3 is TGTGCCAACAGTTACGGGCAGGGGGGCTACGAGCAGTACTTC.

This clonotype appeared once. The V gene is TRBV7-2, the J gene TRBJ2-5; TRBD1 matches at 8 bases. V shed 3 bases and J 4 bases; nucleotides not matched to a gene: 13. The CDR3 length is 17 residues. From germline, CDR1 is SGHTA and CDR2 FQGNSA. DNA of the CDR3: TGTGCCAGCAGCTTCGATGCAGGGACAGGAAATTTAGAGACCCAGTACTTC. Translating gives CASSFDAGTGNLETQYF.

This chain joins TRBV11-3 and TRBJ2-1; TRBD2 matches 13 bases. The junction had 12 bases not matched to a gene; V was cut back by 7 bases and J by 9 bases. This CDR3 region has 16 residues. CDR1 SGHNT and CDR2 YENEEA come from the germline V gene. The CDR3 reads CASTERGTSGVREQFF. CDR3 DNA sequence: TGTGCCAGCACCGAGAGAGGGACTAGCGGGGTTCGTGAGCAGTTCTTC.

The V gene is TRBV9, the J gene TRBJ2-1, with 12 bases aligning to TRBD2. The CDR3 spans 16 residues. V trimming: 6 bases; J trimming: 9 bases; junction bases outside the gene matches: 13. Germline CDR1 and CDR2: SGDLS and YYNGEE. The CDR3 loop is CASTKKTSGGLGEQFF. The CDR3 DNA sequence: TGTGCCAGCACCAAAAAGACTAGCGGGGGATTGGGTGAGCAGTTCTTC.